The clone carrying this T cell receptor (beta chain) was seen a few times. What it binds is unknown. This specimen belongs to a study of CD8 T cells in ankylosing spondylitis. J gave up 1 base and V 5 bases, and 8 bases lay outside the gene matches. Germline lookup yields CDR1 SGHNT and CDR2 YENEEA. There are 15 residues in the CDR3. Quantitative 5'-RACE with molecular barcodes produced the TCR beta libraries. Each CDR3 protein gets one entry after TCRdb re-called the 5' RACE reads with MiXCR. This table holds more than 600,000 distinct CDR3 sequences, about 20% found once. General study results and limits: Certain motif variants had earlier been reported in reactive arthritis synovial fluid and blood. Made up of several highly homologous variants, a TCR beta motif appeared characteristic of ankylosing spondylitis blood.

The V call is TRBV11-3, the J call TRBJ2-7; the match to TRBD1 covers 7 bases. The sample consisted of blood, either unsorted or a sorted T cell fraction (not recorded which). The sequence was obtained from a male donor with ankylosing spondylitis. CDR3 sequence (DNA): TGTGCCAGCAGCCGAGGGACAGCGGTATCCTACGAGCAGTACTTC. Translation: CASSRGTAVSYEQYF.